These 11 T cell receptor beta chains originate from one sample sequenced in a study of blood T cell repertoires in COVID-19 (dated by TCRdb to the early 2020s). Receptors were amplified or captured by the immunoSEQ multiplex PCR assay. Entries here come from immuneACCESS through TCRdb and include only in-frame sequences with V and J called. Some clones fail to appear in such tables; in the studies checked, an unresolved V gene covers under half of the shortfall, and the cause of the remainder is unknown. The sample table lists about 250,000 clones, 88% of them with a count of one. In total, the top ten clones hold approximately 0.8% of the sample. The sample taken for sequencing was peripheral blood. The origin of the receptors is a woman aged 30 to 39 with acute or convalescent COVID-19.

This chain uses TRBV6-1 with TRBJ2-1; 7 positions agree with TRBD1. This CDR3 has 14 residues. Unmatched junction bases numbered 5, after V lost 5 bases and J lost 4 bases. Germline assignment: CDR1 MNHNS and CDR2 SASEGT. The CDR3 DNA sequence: TGTGCCAGCAGTCCACTGGACAGGTACAATGAGCAGTTCTTC. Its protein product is CASSPLDRYNEQFF.

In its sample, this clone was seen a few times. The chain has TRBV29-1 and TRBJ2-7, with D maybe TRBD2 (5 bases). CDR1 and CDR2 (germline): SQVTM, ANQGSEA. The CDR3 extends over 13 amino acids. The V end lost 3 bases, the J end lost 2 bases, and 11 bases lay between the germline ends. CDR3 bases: TGCAGCGTTGATTCGGGGAGCGCCTACGAGCAGTACTTC. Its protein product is CSVDSGSAYEQYF.

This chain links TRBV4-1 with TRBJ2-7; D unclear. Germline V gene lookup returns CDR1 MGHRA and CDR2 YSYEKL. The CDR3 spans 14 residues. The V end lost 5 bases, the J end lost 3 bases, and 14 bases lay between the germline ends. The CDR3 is CASSYTTPIYEQYF. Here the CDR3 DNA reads TGCGCCAGCAGCTATACGACACCAATCTACGAGCAGTACTTC.

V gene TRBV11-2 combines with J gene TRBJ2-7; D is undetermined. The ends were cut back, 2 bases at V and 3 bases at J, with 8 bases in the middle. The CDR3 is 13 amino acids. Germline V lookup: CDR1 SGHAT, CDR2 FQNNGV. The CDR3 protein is CASSLLTGYEQYF. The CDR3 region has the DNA TGTGCCAGCAGCTTATTGACGGGCTACGAGCAGTACTTC.

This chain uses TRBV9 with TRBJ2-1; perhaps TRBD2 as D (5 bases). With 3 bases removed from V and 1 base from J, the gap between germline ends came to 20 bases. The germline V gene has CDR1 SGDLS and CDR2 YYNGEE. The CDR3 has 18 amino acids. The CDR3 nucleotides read TGTGCCAGCAGCGCAGGACCCGGCGCCCCGGGGTCCTACAATGAGCAGTTCTTC. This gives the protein CASSAGPGAPGSYNEQFF.

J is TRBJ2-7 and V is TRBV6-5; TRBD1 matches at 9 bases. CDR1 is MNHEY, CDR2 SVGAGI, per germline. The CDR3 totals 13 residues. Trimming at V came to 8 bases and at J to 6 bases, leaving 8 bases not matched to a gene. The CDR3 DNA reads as TGTGCCAGCGGACCCGGGACAGGGACCGAGCAGTACTTC. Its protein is CASGPGTGTEQYF.

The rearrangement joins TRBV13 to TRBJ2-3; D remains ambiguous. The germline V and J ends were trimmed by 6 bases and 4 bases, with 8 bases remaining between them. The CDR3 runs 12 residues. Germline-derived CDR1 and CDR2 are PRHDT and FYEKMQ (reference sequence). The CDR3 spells CASSLLADTQYF. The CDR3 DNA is TGTGCCAGCAGTCTATTAGCAGATACGCAGTATTTT.

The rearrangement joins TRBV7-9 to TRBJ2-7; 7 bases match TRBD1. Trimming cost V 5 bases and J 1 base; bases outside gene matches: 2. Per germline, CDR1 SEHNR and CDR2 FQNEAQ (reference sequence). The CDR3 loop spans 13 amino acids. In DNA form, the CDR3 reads TGTGCCAGCAGCGTGACAGGGTCCTACGAGCAGTACTTC. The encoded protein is CASSVTGSYEQYF.

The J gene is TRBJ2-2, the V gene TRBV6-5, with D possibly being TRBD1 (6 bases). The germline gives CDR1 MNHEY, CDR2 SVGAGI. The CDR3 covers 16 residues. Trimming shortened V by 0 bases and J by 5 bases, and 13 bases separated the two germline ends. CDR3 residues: CASSYSRGTKTGELFF. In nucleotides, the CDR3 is TGTGCCAGCAGTTACTCGAGAGGGACAAAAACCGGGGAGCTGTTTTTT.

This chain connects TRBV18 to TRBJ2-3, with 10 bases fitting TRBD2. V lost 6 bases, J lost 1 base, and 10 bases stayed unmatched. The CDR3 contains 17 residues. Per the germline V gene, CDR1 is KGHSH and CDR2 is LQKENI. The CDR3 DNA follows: TGTGCCAGCTCTCGTACCCTCGGGACTAGCGGCACAGATACGCAGTATTTT. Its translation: CASSRTLGTSGTDTQYF.

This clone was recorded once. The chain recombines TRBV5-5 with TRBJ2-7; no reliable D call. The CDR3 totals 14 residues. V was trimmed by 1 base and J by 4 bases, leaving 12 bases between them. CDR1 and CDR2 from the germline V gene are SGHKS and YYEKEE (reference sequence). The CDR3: CASSLYQAGYEQYF. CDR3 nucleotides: TGTGCCAGCAGCTTGTACCAGGCCGGTTACGAGCAGTACTTC.